The source of this T cell receptor beta chain is a study of shared clonotypes between healthy human individuals. Using immunoSEQ multiplex PCR, the repertoire was profiled, and TCRdb retains in-frame clones only, with some absent. The sample includes about 2.3 million clones, about 90% of them seen just once. This clone was seen a few times. Its antigen is unidentified. Overall study findings and caveats: Generation probabilities were higher for clonotypes shared across all four sorted-subset donors than for unshared ones.

V was pared by 2 bases and J by 4 bases, with 6 bases between. From germline, CDR1 is GTSNPN and CDR2 SVGIG (reference sequence). The length of the CDR3 is 12 residues. The chain combines TRBV30 with TRBJ1-3; D is ambiguous. This TCR was sampled from a young man in good health. Some clones in this sample may be carry-over from other donors' samples. What was sequenced was naive CD4+ T cells from PBMCs. Subset denoted: CD45RA+ positively selected. This CDR3 is CAWSRLGNTIYF. The CDR3 region has the DNA TGTGCCTGGAGTCGGTTAGGAAACACCATATATTTT.